This TCR beta chain appears in the sequencing data of a study of CD8 T cells in Susac syndrome. Germline CDR1 and CDR2: SGHDN and FVKESK. Trimming took 6 bases from V and 8 from J, leaving 17 bases between them. The CDR3 runs to 15 residues. An amount of RNA that ranged from roughly 0.5 to 1 ug was reverse transcribed with random hexamers. TCRdb reanalysed the immunoSEQ multiplex PCR reads using MiXCR and keeps one entry per CDR3 protein. The sample records 95,000 to 150,000 distinct CDR3 sequences, about 95% being singletons. Study findings and constraints: The total CD8+ repertoires yielded 15 to 20 Susac-specific public clones and the CD8+ TEMRA repertoires yielded a few.

Of note for this clonotype: Its antigen is not known.

The V and J genes are TRBV14 and TRBJ1-6; D perhaps matches TRBD1 (5 bases). The sequencing sample was made of CD8+ T cells from PBMCs. The sequence was collected from a human donor with Susac syndrome. As DNA, the CDR3 is TGTGCCAGCAGTCCCGGGACCTTCTGGGATTCACCCCTCCACTTT. Protein sequence: CASSPGTFWDSPLHF.